This T cell receptor beta chain was identified during a study of early T cells in non-severe SARS-CoV-2 infection. Across the whole study: Sequencing was performed on bulk RNA from unsorted whole blood, leaving chains unpaired. Study conclusions and caveats: Using VDJdb, the matching emphasized anti-spike CD8 responses while missing private and CD4 specificities.

This clonotype appeared once. Its antigen is as yet unknown. In germline, CDR1 is SGHRS, CDR2 YFSETQ. Deletions cut 0 bases from V and 1 base from J, with 5 bases between. There are 14 residues in the CDR3. Attachment of unique molecular identifiers was made to individual cDNA molecules. TCRdb called the 5' RACE reads again in MiXCR, with one record for every CDR3 protein. There are roughly 120,000 distinct CDR3 sequences in the sample; over 9.5% occur only once, and about 4% lies in the top ten. The input for sequencing was whole blood, taken at baseline. The TCR sequence derives from an adult who was a healthcare worker with PCR-confirmed SARS-CoV-2 infection or an uninfected control (not recorded which). The chain links TRBV5-1 to TRBJ2-4, with D perhaps given as TRBD1 or TRBD2 (5 bases each). CDR3 residues: CASSLGDAKNIQYF. The CDR3 DNA sequence: TGCGCCAGCAGCTTGGGGGACGCCAAAAACATTCAGTACTTC. Full variable domain (remainder filled in from reference TRBV5-1 and TRBJ2-4): KAGVTQTPRYLIKTRGQQVTLSCSPISGHRSVSWYQQTPGQGLQFLFEYFSETQRNKGNFPGRFSGRQFSNSRSEMNVSTLELGDSALYLCASSLGDAKNIQYFGAGTRLSVL.